This T cell receptor (beta chain) was captured by sequencing in a study of blood T cell repertoires in COVID-19. Study at large: Some COVID-19 samples were acute and others convalescent; all came from the United States, Italy and Spain. PBMCs, B-cell-depleted T cells, or T cells provided the cDNA or gDNA that made up the material.

Original handling: Amplifying reference gene primers gave estimates of nucleated cell counts. Assay used: immunoSEQ multiplex PCR; TCRdb lists only in-frame clones, some missing. That table supplies the V and J calls and clone size; D and trimming were determined from the DNA. The table includes about 190,000 clones, around four fifths detected once. The CDR3 consists of 14 residues. Trimming stripped 0 bases from V and 6 bases from J, with 10 bases between. CDR1 is SGDLS and CDR2 is YYNGEE in the germline V gene. This TCR was recovered from a woman between 70 and 85 years old with active or convalescent COVID-19. The chain employs TRBV9 and TRBJ2-1, with no clear D. Sequencing was carried out using peripheral blood. The CDR3 reads CASSVGHSSNEQFF. In DNA form, the CDR3 reads TGTGCCAGCAGCGTAGGGCACAGCTCCAATGAGCAGTTCTTC.